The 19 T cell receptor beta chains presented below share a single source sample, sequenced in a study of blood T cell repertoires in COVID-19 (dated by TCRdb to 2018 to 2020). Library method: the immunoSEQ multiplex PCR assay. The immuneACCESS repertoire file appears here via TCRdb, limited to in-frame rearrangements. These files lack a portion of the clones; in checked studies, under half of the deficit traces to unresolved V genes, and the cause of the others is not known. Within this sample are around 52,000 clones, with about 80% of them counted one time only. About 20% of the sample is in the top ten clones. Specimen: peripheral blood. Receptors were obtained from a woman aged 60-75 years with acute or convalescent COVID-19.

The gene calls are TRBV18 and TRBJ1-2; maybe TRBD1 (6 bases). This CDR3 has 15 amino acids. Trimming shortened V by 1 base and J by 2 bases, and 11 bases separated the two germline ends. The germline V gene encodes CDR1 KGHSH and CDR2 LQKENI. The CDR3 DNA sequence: TGTGCCAGCTCACCACAGAGGACAGCGAACTATGGCTACACCTTC. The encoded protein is CASSPQRTANYGYTF.

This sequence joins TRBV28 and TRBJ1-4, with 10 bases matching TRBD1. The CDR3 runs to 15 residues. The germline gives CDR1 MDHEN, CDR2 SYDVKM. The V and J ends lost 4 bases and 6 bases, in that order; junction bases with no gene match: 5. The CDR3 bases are TGTGCCAGCAGTTCCATAGACAGGGGGCATGAAAAACTGTTTTTT. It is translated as CASSSIDRGHEKLFF. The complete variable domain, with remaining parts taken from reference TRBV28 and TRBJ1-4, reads DVKVTQSSRYLVKRTGEKVFLECVQDMDHENMFWYRQDPGLGLRLIYFSYDVKMKEKGDIPEGYSVSREKKERFSLILESASTNQTSMYLCASSSIDRGHEKLFFGSGTQLSVL.

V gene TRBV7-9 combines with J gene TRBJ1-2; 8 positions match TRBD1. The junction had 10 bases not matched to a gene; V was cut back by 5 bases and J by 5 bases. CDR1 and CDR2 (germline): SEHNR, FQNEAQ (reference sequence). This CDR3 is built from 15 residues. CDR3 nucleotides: TGTGCCAGCAGCCCAAGGGACAGGTCCCTGTATGGCTACACCTTC. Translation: CASSPRDRSLYGYTF.

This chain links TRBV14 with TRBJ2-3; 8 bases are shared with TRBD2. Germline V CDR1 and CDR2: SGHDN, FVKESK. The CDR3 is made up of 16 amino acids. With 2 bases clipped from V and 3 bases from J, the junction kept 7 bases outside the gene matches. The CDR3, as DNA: TGTGCCAGCAGCCAAAGTCAGGGACTAGGGACAGATACGCAGTATTTT. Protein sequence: CASSQSQGLGTDTQYF. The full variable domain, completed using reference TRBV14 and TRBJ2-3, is EAGVTQFPSHSVIEKGQTVTLRCDPISGHDNLYWYRRVMGKEIKFLLHFVKESKQDESGMPNNRFLAERTGGTYSTLKVQPAELEDSGVYFCASSQSQGLGTDTQYFGPGTRLTVL.

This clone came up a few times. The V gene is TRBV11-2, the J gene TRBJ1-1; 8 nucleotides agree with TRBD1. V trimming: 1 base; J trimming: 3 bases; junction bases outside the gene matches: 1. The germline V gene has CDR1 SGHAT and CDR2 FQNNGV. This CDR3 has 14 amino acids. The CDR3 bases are TGTGCCAGCAGCTTAGTACAGGGGGACACTGAAGCTTTCTTT. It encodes CASSLVQGDTEAFF. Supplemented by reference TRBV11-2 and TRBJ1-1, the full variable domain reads EAGVAQSPRYKIIEKRQSVAFWCNPISGHATLYWYQQILGQGPKLLIQFQNNGVVDDSQLPKDRFSAERLKGVDSTLKIQPAKLEDSAVYLCASSLVQGDTEAFFGQGTRLTVV.

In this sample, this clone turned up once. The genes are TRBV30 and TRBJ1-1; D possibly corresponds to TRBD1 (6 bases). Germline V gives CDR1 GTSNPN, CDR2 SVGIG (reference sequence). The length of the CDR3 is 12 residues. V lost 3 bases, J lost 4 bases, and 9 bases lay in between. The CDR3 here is CAWSLQGTEAFF. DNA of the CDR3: TGTGCCTGGAGCTTACAGGGCACTGAAGCTTTCTTT.

Here the CDR3 reads CASSQAGQGVAPQHF. CDR3 DNA sequence: TGCGCCAGCAGCCAGGCGGGACAGGGGGTTGCGCCCCAGCATTTT. The chain uses TRBV4-1 and TRBJ1-5; TRBD1 matches at 11 bases. This CDR3 comprises 15 residues. After removal of 3 bases from V and 9 bases from J, the junction contained 7 bases not matched to a gene. CDR1 is MGHRA and CDR2 is YSYEKL in the germline V gene.

The CDR3, as DNA: TGCGCCAGCAGTTCTGACAGGGTTGAAGCTTTCTTT. Translated, it gives CASSSDRVEAFF. This chain uses TRBV5-1 with TRBJ1-1; TRBD1 matches 7 bases. Germline CDR1 is SGHRS and CDR2 is YFSETQ. Germline trimming cut 5 bases from V and 7 bases from J; bases unmatched to any gene: 5. The CDR3 sequence is 12 residues long.

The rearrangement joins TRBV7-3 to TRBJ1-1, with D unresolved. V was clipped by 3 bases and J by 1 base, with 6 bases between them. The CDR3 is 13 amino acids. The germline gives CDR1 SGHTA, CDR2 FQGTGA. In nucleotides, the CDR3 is TGTGCCAGCAGCTTCGGGAGGAACACTGAAGCTTTCTTT. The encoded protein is CASSFGRNTEAFF.

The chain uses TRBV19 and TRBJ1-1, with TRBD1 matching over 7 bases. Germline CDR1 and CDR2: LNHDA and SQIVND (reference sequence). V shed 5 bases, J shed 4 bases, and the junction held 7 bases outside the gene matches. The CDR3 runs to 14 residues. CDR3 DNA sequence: TGTGCCAGTAGTGTGGGACAGAGTGGCACTGAAGCTTTCTTT. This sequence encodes CASSVGQSGTEAFF.

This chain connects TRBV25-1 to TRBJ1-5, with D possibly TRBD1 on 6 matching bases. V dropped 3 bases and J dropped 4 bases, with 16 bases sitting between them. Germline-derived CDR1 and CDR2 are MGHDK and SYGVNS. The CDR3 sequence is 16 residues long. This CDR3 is CASSDLPQQGNQPQHF. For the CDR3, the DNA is TGTGCCAGCAGTGATCTCCCACAGCAGGGGAATCAGCCCCAGCATTTT.

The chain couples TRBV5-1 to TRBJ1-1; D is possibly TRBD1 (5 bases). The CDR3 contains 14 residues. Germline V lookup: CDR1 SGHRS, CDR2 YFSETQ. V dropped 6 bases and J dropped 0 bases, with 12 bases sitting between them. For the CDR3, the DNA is TGCGCCAGCAAGGAGACAGCAATGAACACTGAAGCTTTCTTT. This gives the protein CASKETAMNTEAFF.

This chain's CDR3 is CASSGDMKAGNTIYF. In DNA form, the CDR3 reads TGCGCCAGCAGCGGGGACATGAAAGCGGGAAACACCATATATTTT. The chain uses TRBV5-1 and TRBJ1-3; perhaps TRBD1 as D (6 bases). V lost 4 bases, J lost 4 bases, and 15 bases lay in between. The CDR3 is 15 amino acids. The germline gives CDR1 SGHRS, CDR2 YFSETQ.

The CDR3 nucleotides are TGTGCCAGCAGTTTCGCGAATGAAAAACTGTTTTTT. Translated: CASSFANEKLFF. The chain couples TRBV12-3 or TRBV12-4 to TRBJ1-4; D is uncertain. The V gene lost 3 bases and the J gene lost 5 bases, with 4 bases spanning the gap. The CDR3 runs 12 residues.

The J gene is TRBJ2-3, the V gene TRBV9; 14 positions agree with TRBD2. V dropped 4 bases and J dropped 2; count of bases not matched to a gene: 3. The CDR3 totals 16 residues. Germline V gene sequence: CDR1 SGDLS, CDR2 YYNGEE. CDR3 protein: CASSQGLAGVTDTQYF. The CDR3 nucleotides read TGTGCCAGCAGCCAGGGACTAGCGGGAGTCACAGATACGCAGTATTTT.

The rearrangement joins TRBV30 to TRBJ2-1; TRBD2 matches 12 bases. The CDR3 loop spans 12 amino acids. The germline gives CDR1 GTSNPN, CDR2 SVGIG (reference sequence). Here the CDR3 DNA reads TGTGCGACTAGCGGGGGATACAATGAGCAGTTCTTC. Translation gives CATSGGYNEQFF.

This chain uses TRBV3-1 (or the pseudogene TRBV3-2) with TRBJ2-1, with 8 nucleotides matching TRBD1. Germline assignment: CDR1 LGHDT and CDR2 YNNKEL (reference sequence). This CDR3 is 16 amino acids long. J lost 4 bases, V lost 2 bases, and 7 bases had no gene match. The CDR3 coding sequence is TGTGCCAGCAGCCAACCCGGACAGGGATGGTACAATGAGCAGTTCTTC. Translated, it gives CASSQPGQGWYNEQFF.

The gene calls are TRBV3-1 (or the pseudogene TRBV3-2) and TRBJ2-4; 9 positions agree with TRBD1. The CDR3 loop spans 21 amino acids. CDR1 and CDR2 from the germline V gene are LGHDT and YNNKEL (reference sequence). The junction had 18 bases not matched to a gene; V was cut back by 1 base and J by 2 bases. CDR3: CASSQVFPPLTGGRTKNIQYF. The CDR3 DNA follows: TGTGCCAGCAGCCAAGTGTTTCCCCCTTTGACAGGGGGAAGGACCAAAAACATTCAGTACTTC.

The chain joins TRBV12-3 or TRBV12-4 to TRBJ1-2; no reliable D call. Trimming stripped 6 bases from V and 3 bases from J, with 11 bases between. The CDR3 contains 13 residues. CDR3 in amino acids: CASRDGGDYGYTF. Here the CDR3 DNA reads TGTGCCAGCAGGGACGGAGGAGACTATGGCTACACCTTC.